This entry features one T cell receptor (beta chain) sequence. Its antigen remains unidentified. It has no much larger one-base neighbor in the sample; base qualities were not kept. This entry is derived from a study of CD8 T cells in ankylosing spondylitis (dated by TCRdb to about 2017). With respect to the entire study: T cell receptor beta repertoires were profiled in healthy donors and ankylosing spondylitis patients so that disease-linked TCR variants could be found. The full study cohort was made up of 25 ankylosing spondylitis patients and over 90 healthy donors. Peripheral blood samples were taken, and synovial fluid was additionally collected from ankylosing spondylitis patients. Study-level results and caveats: The disease-linked clones had a CD8+ phenotype and were found at relatively low frequencies in peripheral blood. The disease-linked clones were reported as significantly enriched in matched synovial fluid samples from ankylosing spondylitis patients. Blood from ankylosing spondylitis patients appeared to be characterized by a TCR beta motif composed of about eight highly homologous amino acid variants. Some motif variants had previously been reported in the synovial fluid and blood of reactive arthritis patients, which suggests shared mechanisms of disease initiation.

Sequencing was carried out with an Illumina HiSeq 2500. Quantitative 5'-RACE with molecular barcodes was the method used to prepare the TCR beta libraries. In the source study's methods: To identify disease-linked TCR variants, a new computational method was used, one built on a probabilistic model of VDJ rearrangement. TCRdb took the public reads, trimmed them with fastp at Q25, ran MiXCR for clone calling and kept in-frame beta chains. Entries that share a CDR3 protein sequence are merged under the most common genes and DNA. What appears here as the V and J calls and clone size reflects TCRdb's work, not the paper's. The sample table records around 90,000 distinct CDR3 sequences; 27% of these occur just once. Of the sample, roughly three fifths falls within the top ten clones. The junction shows trimming of 3 bases on V and 10 bases on J, and the gene matches do not reach 6 bases of it. The CDR3 has 14 amino acids, counting the end cysteine and phenylalanine. The kept DNA is CDR3 alone, 42 bases in frame from the first base.

This clonotype was obtained from a male donor with ankylosing spondylitis or in good health (not recorded which). The material sequenced was blood, either unsorted or a sorted T cell fraction (not recorded which). Recombination linked TRBV12-3 or TRBV12-4 to TRBJ2-1; 10 bases in the junction line up with TRBD2. The nucleotide sequence reads TGTGCCAGCAGTTTGGCTAGCGGGAGTCGAGAGCAGTTCTTC. Protein translation: CASSLASGSREQFF.